These 20 T cell receptor beta chains share one sample of origin, sequenced in a study of blood T cell repertoires in COVID-19. Sequencing used immunoSEQ multiplex PCR; TCRdb keeps in-frame clones, though not all of them. The sample shows 200,000 to 250,000 clones, 70% to 90% of them seen only once. The source material was peripheral blood. Source of these receptors: a man aged 25 to 40 who had recovered from COVID-19.

The chain has TRBV5-1 and TRBJ2-7; 8 bases line up with TRBD2. CDR1 and CDR2 from the germline V gene are SGHRS and YFSETQ. J gave up 4 bases and V 6 bases, and 9 bases lay outside the gene matches. The CDR3 totals 14 residues. CDR3 sequence reads: CASKVGSGTYEQYF. As DNA, the CDR3 is TGCGCCAGCAAGGTGGGTAGCGGGACTTACGAGCAGTACTTC.

This clone has a count of ten or more. J is TRBJ2-1 and V is TRBV6-4, with 10 bases aligning to TRBD1. In germline, CDR1 is MRHNA, CDR2 SNTAGT. The CDR3 is made up of 16 amino acids. V lost 6 bases and J lost 4; bases outside the gene matches: 9. The CDR3 loop is CASRAGRQGAYNEQFF. The CDR3 DNA reads as TGTGCCAGCAGGGCCGGCCGACAGGGGGCTTACAATGAGCAGTTCTTC.

V usage is TRBV10-1 and J usage is TRBJ1-1, with D unresolved. There are 13 residues in the CDR3. Trimming removed 3 bases from V and 4 bases from J, with 9 bases in between. Germline V gives CDR1 WNHNN, CDR2 SYGVQD (reference sequence). CDR3 coding DNA: TGCGCCAGCAGTGACGGGTTTCGCACTGAAGCTTTCTTT. Translating gives CASSDGFRTEAFF.

The chain recombines TRBV3-1 (or the pseudogene TRBV3-2) with TRBJ1-1; 7 bases agree with TRBD1. Per germline, CDR1 LGHDT and CDR2 YNNKEL (reference sequence). With V trimmed by 2 bases and J by 10 bases, 7 bases remained unmatched. The CDR3 spans 13 residues. The CDR3 protein is CASSQPGTDGAFF. The CDR3 DNA sequence: TGTGCCAGCAGCCAACCCGGGACAGATGGAGCTTTCTTT.

The V call is TRBV19, the J call TRBJ2-2, with 7 bases identical to TRBD2. Trimming at V came to 6 bases and at J to 7 bases, leaving 11 bases not matched to a gene. The CDR3 is made up of 15 amino acids. Germline V gene data show CDR1 as LNHDA and CDR2 as SQIVND (reference sequence). The CDR3 DNA reads as TGTGCCAGTAGACCTCGGACTAGAACGTACGGGGAGCTGTTTTTT. Protein sequence: CASRPRTRTYGELFF.

The chain is built from TRBV29-1 and TRBJ2-3, with 7 bases aligning to TRBD2. Germline V gene data show CDR1 as SQVTM and CDR2 as ANQGSEA. The V segment lost 1 base and the J segment 9 bases; nucleotides outside the gene matches: 10. This CDR3 is 14 amino acids long. CDR3 coding DNA: TGCAGCGTTGAAGGGGGGACTAAACCGATGACGCAGTATTTT. It codes for CSVEGGTKPMTQYF.

This clone was recorded once. The V and J genes are TRBV10-3 and TRBJ2-7; 9 bases map to TRBD2. The CDR3 is made up of 13 amino acids. The germline V gene has CDR1 ENHRY and CDR2 SYGVKD. Unmatched junction bases numbered 6, after V lost 8 bases and J lost 4 bases. Here the CDR3 DNA reads TGTGCCATCGGAGCGGGGGGAGAATACGAGCAGTACTTC. Protein sequence: CAIGAGGEYEQYF.

The chain links TRBV6-2 or TRBV6-3 to TRBJ2-7; D not certain. V lost 6 bases, J lost 7 bases, and 13 bases lay in between. CDR1 and CDR2 (germline): MNHEY, SVGEGT. The CDR3 is 12 residues long. Here the CDR3 reads CASSQSSVEQYF. DNA for the CDR3: TGTGCCAGCAGCCAATCCTCAGTGGAGCAGTACTTC.

The J gene is TRBJ1-2, the V gene TRBV7-9, with unresolved D. V was trimmed by 10 bases and J by 6 bases, leaving 3 bases between them. Germline V gives CDR1 SEHNR, CDR2 FQNEAQ (reference sequence). The CDR3 spans 8 residues. The CDR3 loop is CATDGYTF. In nucleotides, the CDR3 is TGTGCCACGGATGGCTACACCTTC.

Only one count was recorded for this clone. This chain's CDR3 is CASSFSGDSPLHF. The CDR3 DNA is TGTGCCAGCAGCTTCTCGGGGGATTCACCCCTCCACTTT. The gene calls are TRBV7-9 and TRBJ1-6; possible D gene TRBD1, 5 bases. Germline V gene sequence: CDR1 SEHNR, CDR2 FQNEAQ (reference sequence). Between the trimmed V and J ends, which lost 3 bases and 8 bases, there was a span of 8 bases. The CDR3 is 13 residues long.

J is TRBJ2-1 and V is TRBV15, with 7 bases aligning to TRBD2. The CDR3 is 13 residues long. V gave up 5 bases and J gave up 8 bases; unmatched junction bases: 6. Germline V gene lookup returns CDR1 LNHNV and CDR2 YYDKDF (reference sequence). The DNA of the CDR3 is TGTGCCACCAGCCTGGGGGGAGGGGATGAGCAGTTCTTC. Amino acids: CATSLGGGDEQFF.

The V gene is TRBV10-3, the J gene TRBJ2-7; TRBD1 matches at 7 bases. The CDR3 sequence is 16 residues long. V shed 0 bases and J 6 bases; nucleotides not matched to a gene: 11. The V gene's germline CDR1 is ENHRY and CDR2 SYGVKD. CDR3 DNA: TGTGCCATCAGTGAGTCGAACAGACAGGGTGGTCGCGAGCAGTACTTC. This gives the protein CAISESNRQGGREQYF.

The CDR3 nucleotides read TGTGCCAGCAGCCCAGGACAGCTACTTACCTACGAGCAGTACTTC. It is translated as CASSPGQLLTYEQYF. The rearrangement uses TRBV5-6 and TRBJ2-7, with a possible D match to TRBD1 (6 bases). Germline V CDR1 and CDR2: SGHDT, YYEEEE. The CDR3 has 15 amino acids. Trimming cost V 4 bases and J 2 bases, with 16 bases left between them.

About this clone itself: Other DNA sequences in the sample encode the same CDR3. The chain links TRBV12-3 or TRBV12-4 to TRBJ1-5; D is uncertain. The CDR3 has 13 residues. V shed 6 bases and J shed 1 base, with 7 bases lying between them. The CDR3 sequence is CASSPQSNQPQHF. DNA for the CDR3: TGTGCCAGCAGCCCCCAAAGCAATCAGCCCCAGCATTTT.

A word on this clone: A much larger clonotype is one base distant, so this may be a read error. This chain uses TRBV11-3 with TRBJ1-1; 8 bases match TRBD1. Germline values: CDR1 SGHNT, CDR2 YENEEA. V lost 4 bases to trimming and J lost 3 bases; unmatched junction nucleotides: 1. CDR3 length: 13 residues. CDR3 nucleotide sequence: TGTGCCAGCAGCTGGACAGGGCACACTGAAGCTTTCTTT. It encodes CASSWTGHTEAFF. Drawing the rest from reference TRBV11-3 and TRBJ1-1, the complete variable domain is EAGVVQSPRYKIIEKKQPVAFWCNPISGHNTLYWYLQNLGQGPELLIRYENEEAVDDSQLPKDRFSAERLKGVDSTLKIQPAELGDSAVYLCASSWTGHTEAFFGQGTRLTVV.

A word on this clone: Other DNA sequences from this sample encode an identical CDR3 as well. The CDR3 DNA sequence: TGTGCCAGCAGGGGGAGAGCGGGACAATCCTCCGGCTACACCTTC. Translated, it gives CASRGRAGQSSGYTF. This chain connects TRBV27 to TRBJ1-2; maybe TRBD1 (6 bases). With 6 bases removed from V and 8 bases from J, the gap between germline ends came to 22 bases. Germline-derived CDR1 and CDR2 are MNHEY and SMNVEV (reference sequence). The CDR3 totals 15 residues.

The chain combines TRBV6-5 with TRBJ1-4; TRBD1 matches at 7 bases. This CDR3 has 13 amino acids. Germline CDR1 and CDR2: MNHEY and SVGAGI. The junction had 5 bases not matched to a gene; V was cut back by 9 bases and J by 4 bases. CDR3 nucleotide sequence: TGTGCCAGTGCGGGACAGAGTAATGAAAAACTGTTTTTT. Its translation: CASAGQSNEKLFF.

In DNA, the CDR3 is TGCGCCAGCAGTCCGGGACCGGGACAGCGGACTTCGAACACTGAAGCTTTCTTT. Its translation is CASSPGPGQRTSNTEAFF. The genes are TRBV4-1 and TRBJ1-1, with 7 bases matching TRBD1. After removal of 6 bases from V and 1 base from J, the junction contained 17 bases not matched to a gene. The CDR3 totals 18 residues. CDR1 is MGHRA and CDR2 is YSYEKL in the germline V gene.

The genes are TRBV10-3 and TRBJ1-4, with a possible D match to TRBD1 (6 bases). The ends were cut back, 11 bases at V and 7 bases at J, with 14 bases in the middle. The CDR3 has 12 residues. Germline V gene sequence: CDR1 ENHRY, CDR2 SYGVKD. CDR3 protein: CAAAPDSEKLFF. The CDR3 DNA reads TGTGCCGCCGCCCCGGACAGTGAAAAACTGTTTTTT.

The DNA of the CDR3 is TGTGCCAGCAGTTACCGGGGGACGCGAGACACTGAAGCTTTCTTT. Encoded protein: CASSYRGTRDTEAFF. The gene calls are TRBV6-5 and TRBJ1-1; D is possibly TRBD1 (5 bases). The CDR3 length is 15 residues. Trimming cost V 2 bases and J 3 bases, with 13 bases left between them. CDR1 and CDR2 (germline): MNHEY, SVGAGI.